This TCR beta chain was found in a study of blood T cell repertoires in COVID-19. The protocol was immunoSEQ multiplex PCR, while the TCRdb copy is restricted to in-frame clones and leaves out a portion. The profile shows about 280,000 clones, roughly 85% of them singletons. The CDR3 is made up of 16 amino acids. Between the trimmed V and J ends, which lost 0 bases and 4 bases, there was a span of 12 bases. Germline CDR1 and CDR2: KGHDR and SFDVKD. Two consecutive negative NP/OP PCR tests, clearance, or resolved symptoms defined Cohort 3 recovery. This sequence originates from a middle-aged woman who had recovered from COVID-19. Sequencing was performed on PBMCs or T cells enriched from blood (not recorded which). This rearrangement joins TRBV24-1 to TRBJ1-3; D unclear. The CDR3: CATSDLRDDGGNTIYF. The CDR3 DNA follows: TGTGCCACCAGTGATTTGCGGGATGACGGCGGAAACACCATATATTTT.